This T cell receptor (beta chain) was profiled in a study of cytomegalovirus exposure and HLA in healthy donors (dated by TCRdb to the late 2010s). Looking at the study overall: In an earlier analysis of under 750 of the donors, less than 350 Gb of sequence data and approximately 100 million unique TCR beta sequences from roughly 180 million T cells were reported. Around 300 gigabases of sequencing data and 78 million or so unique TCR sequences were included in an early release covering 550 to 650 HLA-typed donors. Of the roughly 400 genotyped donors, 65% to 90% fell in the genetic ancestry cluster associated with self-reported Caucasian donors. The study was designed to test whether signatures of past pathogen exposure could be identified by cataloging public T cell receptors. The study used immunosequencing to profile the T cell repertoires of hundreds of subjects and linked those repertoires to cytomegalovirus serostatus. Besides the first cohort of 550 to 750 subjects, a separate validation cohort made up of some 110 different subjects was used. High-throughput TCR immunosequencing, statistical association of individual TCRs with disease status, and machine learning were combined to predict cytomegalovirus infection status. A later analysis re-analyzed previously published TCR beta repertoires from 550 to 700 donors and added high-resolution HLA genotyping to study TCR occurrence patterns. Rather than using new phenotypic data, the later analysis identified candidate immune exposures from TCR beta sequences and from how often those sequences occurred across donors. An earlier analysis of about 620 of the donors applied high-throughput TCR beta sequencing to assess whether each TCR beta V gene segment acted as functional or pseudogenic. Donor age, sex, ethnicity and CMV serostatus were collected together with the repertoire data. A later genetic analysis used genome-wide SNP genotypes for about three fifths of the 666 donors, treating that subset as a discovery cohort. Every repertoire in the discovery cohort had been generated on one and the same sequencing platform. HLA typing included class I and class II loci at four-digit resolution. The number of donors typed differed by locus, with roughly 620-630 for A, B, C, DRB1 and DQB1, more than 500 for DQA1, about 610 for DPA1, and 400 to 490 for DPB1. Four or five DR-DQ haplotypes were handled as single units for association and clustering because linkage in the cohort was strong. Among 300 to 450 genotyped donors of the cohort, an average of around 240,000 unique TCR beta nucleotide sequences were sequenced per donor, around a sixth of them non-productive.

A distance of 19 bases separates the germline ends of V and J, which lose 7 bases and 0 bases respectively. The CDR3 numbers 17 residues from cysteine through phenylalanine. The entry retains the CDR3 DNA only, 51 bases that are in frame from base 1. CDR1 is given as SGHDT and CDR2 as YYEEEE, both from the germline V gene. The library was produced with the immunoSEQ multiplex PCR assay. For the multiplex PCR, a mixture combining 60 forward primers for TCR Vbeta segments and 13 reverse primers for TCR Jbeta segments was used. The CDR3 region of rearranged TCR beta genes was amplified from genomic DNA with a multiplex PCR assay. The amplified TCR beta libraries were sequenced on the Illumina HiSeq System as 87-base-pair reads. For the original study's pipeline: A later analysis tallied around 80 million unique TCR beta chains across the 640 or so repertoires, and some 12 million of those chains were shared by two or more donors. A nearest-neighbor algorithm error-corrected the raw reads and collapsed the reads into unique sequences, merging closely related sequences to remove PCR and sequencing errors. Alignment of CDR3 sequences to IMGT reference sequences was used to assign V, D and J gene segments. For a sequence to be retained, a match of at least six nucleotides was required to both a V gene segment and a J gene segment. Rearrangements were called productive when the CDR3 lacked stop codons and stayed in frame with V and J; all others were non-productive. Following IMGT convention, CDR3 was defined as the stretch from the second conserved V-encoded cysteine to the conserved J-encoded phenylalanine. Sequences without an unambiguous match to a single V gene segment were excluded from the earlier analysis of over 500 of the donors. In an earlier analysis of about 590 of the donors, a V segment was called functional when productive rearrangements were above 56.7%, and segregating when the standard deviation between donors exceeded 5%. A statistical classification framework was built to diagnose cytomegalovirus status from the catalog of TCR beta chain sequences. In a later analysis, V and J genes were assigned by comparing TCR nucleotide sequences against IMGT/GENE-DB human TR gene sequences. The TCRdist pipeline was used in a later analysis to assign CDR3 sequences and most-parsimonious VDJ recombination scenarios. In a later analysis, each TCR beta chain was defined by its CDR3 amino acid sequence together with its V-gene family, and reads lacking a unique V-gene family were excluded. To address suspected cross-contamination and a sequencing artifact, a later analysis removed 592 highly shared, low-generation-probability nucleotide sequences. A later analysis calculated a clonal expansion index for each public chain from normalized within-repertoire ranks of inferred template counts. A later analysis computed generation probabilities with a VDJ recombination model fitted to out-of-frame rearrangements, and checked the results against IGoR. A later analysis scored TCR-TCR, TCR-HLA and TCR-CMV co-occurrence with hypergeometric tests, applying a repertoire-size bias correction to TCR pairs. To estimate false discovery rates, a later analysis permuted the HLA or CMV assignments 20 times. In a later analysis, co-occurring TCRs were grouped with DBSCAN, and TCRdist sequence similarity was added when clustering was performed within HLA-allele-positive subsets. Repertoires with fewer than 30,000 or more than 120,000 public chains were left out of co-occurrence clustering, as were a handful of repertoires with anomalous nucleotide sharing. Entries here come from immuneACCESS through TCRdb and include only in-frame sequences with V and J called. Some clones fail to appear in such tables; in the studies checked, an unresolved V gene covers under half of the shortfall, and the cause of the remainder is unknown. The DNA gave D and trimming, while V, J and clone size come from that table. The sample profile shows 150,000 or so clones; roughly 80% of them were found once. Around 11% of the sample is taken by the ten largest.

The cohort consisted of hundreds of healthy bone marrow donors. At the time of sampling, every cohort member was nominally healthy, though immune exposures that went unrecorded were likely present. The donor tested CMV seropositive, placing the donor among the 290 or so seropositive members of the cohort. A peripheral blood sample was provided by each donor, and peripheral blood mononuclear cells were used for TCR beta sequencing. The Qiagen DNeasy Blood Extraction Kit was used to extract genomic DNA from the blood cell samples. Regarding this clone: Which antigen it targets is not known. Nothing much larger sits one base from this clone, and base qualities are not available.

Broader findings and caveats from the paper: Because some donors lacked HLA typing at each locus, the association tests relied only on the typed subset. According to a later analysis, parvovirus B19, influenza, CMV and Epstein-Barr virus appeared linked to several top co-occurrence clusters. When HLA alleles, especially DR and DQ, strongly co-occurred, attributing TCR associations to individual alleles was difficult. A later genetic analysis associated a missense DCLRE1C variant with V-gene and J-gene trimming of TCR beta chains, and an independent cohort replicated the association. Sequencing depth was assumed to be roughly uniform across donors in the presence/absence analyses, though that assumption may not hold. Compared with equally common non-associated chains, HLA-associated TCR beta chains in a later analysis were more clonally expanded and had lower generation probabilities. The 87-base-pair reads could not distinguish some IMGT-functional V segments, including TRBV6-2 and TRBV6-3, so those segments were excluded. Immune exposure information for the cohort was limited to CMV serostatus. Three of the identified cytomegalovirus-associated TCR beta chains were confirmed in vitro to be specific for cytomegalovirus antigens. In a later analysis, TCR association rates were found to vary across HLA loci, with the most associated TCRs seen for DRB1 alleles and the fewest for HLA-C alleles. Most TCR sequences were seen in very few donors, while some public TCRs were found in many individuals. In an earlier analysis of 587 of the donors, most TCR beta V segments were observed in productive rearrangements about 87% or about 30% of the time, broadly matching IMGT annotations. In this cohort, only TCR beta chains were sequenced, and detectable features were limited by the absence of alpha or paired-chain data. Some 16 rarely observed V segments, including chromosome 9 orphons, were excluded from the earlier analysis of approximately 500 of the donors because counts were too low. The study listed 164 TCR beta chains as associated with cytomegalovirus. The authors suggested that the approach could potentially be generalized to other disease states and immunological phenotypes. A later analysis found that most CMV-associated TCR beta chains appeared HLA-restricted, with HLA associations seemingly driven largely by CMV exposure. A further reported finding was that TCR beta sequences accurately predicted the HLA-A and HLA-B alleles for most subjects in the first cohort. Correlated functional status among segregating V segments might reflect linkage disequilibrium, but an unknown experimental factor could not be ruled out. A later analysis associated some 17,000 TCR beta sequences with specific HLA alleles at a false discovery rate of 0.05. A cluster of highly shared sequence variants was judged likely to be a technical artifact of the sequencing pipeline. The classifier was reported to diagnose cytomegalovirus status with high specificity and sensitivity in both the original and validation cohorts. Compared with the roughly 670-donor mean, donors in an Asian-associated ancestry cluster had fewer N-insertions in productive TCRs, according to a later genetic analysis.

The sequence was collected from a man aged 18 to 29 in good health and CMV-seropositive. Sequencing was carried out using PBMCs. The sequence joins TRBV5-6 to TRBJ1-4; the D gene identity is not certain. The bases are TGTGCCAGCCGCCGGAGAGGGAAGATTGCAACTAATGAAAAACTGTTTTTT. It is translated as CASRRRGKIATNEKLFF.